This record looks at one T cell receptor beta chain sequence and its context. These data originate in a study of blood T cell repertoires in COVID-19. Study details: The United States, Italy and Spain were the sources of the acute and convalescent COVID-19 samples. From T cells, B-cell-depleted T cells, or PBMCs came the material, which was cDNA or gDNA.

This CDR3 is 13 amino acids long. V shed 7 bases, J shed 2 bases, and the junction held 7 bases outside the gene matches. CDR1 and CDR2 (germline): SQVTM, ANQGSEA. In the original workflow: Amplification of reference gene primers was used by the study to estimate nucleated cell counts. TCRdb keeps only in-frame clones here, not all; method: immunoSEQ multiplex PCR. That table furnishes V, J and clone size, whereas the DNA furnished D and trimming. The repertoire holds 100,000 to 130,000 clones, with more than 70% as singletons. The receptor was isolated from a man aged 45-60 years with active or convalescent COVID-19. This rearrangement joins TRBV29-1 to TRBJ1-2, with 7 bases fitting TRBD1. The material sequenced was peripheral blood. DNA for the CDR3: TGCAGCGCAAACAGGGGTTCCAACTATGGCTACACCTTC. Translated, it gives CSANRGSNYGYTF.